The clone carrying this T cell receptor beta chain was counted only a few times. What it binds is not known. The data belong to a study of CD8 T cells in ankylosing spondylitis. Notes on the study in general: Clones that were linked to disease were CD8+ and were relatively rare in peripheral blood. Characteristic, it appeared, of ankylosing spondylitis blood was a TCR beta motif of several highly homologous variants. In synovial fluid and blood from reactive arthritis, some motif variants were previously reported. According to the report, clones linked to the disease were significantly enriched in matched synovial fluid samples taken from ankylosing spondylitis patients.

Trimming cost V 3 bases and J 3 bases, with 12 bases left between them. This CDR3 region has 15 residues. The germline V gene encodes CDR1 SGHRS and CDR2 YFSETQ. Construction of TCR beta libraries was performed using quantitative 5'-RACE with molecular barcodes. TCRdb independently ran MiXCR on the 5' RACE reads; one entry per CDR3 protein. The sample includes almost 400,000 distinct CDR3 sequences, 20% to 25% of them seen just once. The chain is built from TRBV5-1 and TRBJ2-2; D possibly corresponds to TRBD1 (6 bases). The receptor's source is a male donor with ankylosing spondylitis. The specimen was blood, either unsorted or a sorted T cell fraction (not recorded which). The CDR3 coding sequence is TGCGCCAGCAGCTCAGGACAGAGATACACCGGGGAGCTGTTTTTT. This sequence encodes CASSSGQRYTGELFF.